This T cell receptor beta chain was found in a study of blood T cell repertoires in COVID-19. Only in-frame clones appear in the TCRdb table, and some are missing; sequencing was by immunoSEQ multiplex PCR. The data contain over 30,000 clones, about four fifths of them singletons. The CDR3 contains 15 residues. With V trimmed by 7 bases and J by 5 bases, 10 bases remained unmatched. CDR1 and CDR2 from the germline V gene are SNHLY and FYNNEI. This clone was seen only a few times. The chain combines TRBV2 with TRBJ1-5, with 8 bases aligning to TRBD1. The origin of this receptor is a man in his fifties or sixties with acute or convalescent COVID-19. Sequencing was carried out using peripheral blood. This chain's CDR3 is CASKGTGGWDQPQHF. DNA for the CDR3: TGTGCCAGCAAAGGCACAGGGGGATGGGATCAGCCCCAGCATTTT.